This T cell receptor (beta chain) was found in a study of beta chain features in type 1 diabetes. All of the isolated RNA was reverse transcribed, so expressed TCRB transcripts were sequenced. Method: immunoSEQ multiplex PCR; TCRdb's copy keeps in-frame clones and lacks some. The sample records 150,000 to 200,000 clones, 63% being singletons. Points on this clone: Its antigen is unidentified.

Study-wide results and limits: In all four CD4+ subsets, TCRB CDR3 length was significantly, moderately reduced in type 1 diabetes.

V lost 3 bases to trimming and J lost 2 bases; unmatched junction nucleotides: 4. Germline V gene lookup returns CDR1 SQVTM and CDR2 ANQGSEA. This CDR3 has 14 residues. The source material was naive CD4+ T cells from blood. This receptor was identified in a man aged 25 to 40 with type 1 diabetes. The chain links TRBV29-1 to TRBJ2-3; the match to TRBD2 covers 8 bases. CDR3: CSVDYGGATDTQYF. The CDR3 DNA reads as TGCAGCGTTGATTACGGGGGGGCCACAGATACGCAGTATTTT.